The TCR beta chain described here comes from a study of vaccination effects on CD4 cells after COVID-19. In the study overall: Participants received two doses of either the BNT162b2 or mRNA-1273 vaccine.

As to this clone: As yet, its antigen is unknown. The junction departs from germline at one end; a sequencing error may be responsible.

Germline V gives CDR1 LGHDT, CDR2 YNNKEL (reference sequence). The CDR3 consists of 16 residues. Antigen-specific CD4+ T cells were expanded with viral peptide pools in the ViraFEST assay before sequencing. Researchers isolated CD4+ T cells once approximately eleven days of culture had elapsed. Vaccine recipients had no previous SARS-CoV-2 infection; their nucleocapsid antibodies were negative. Half-medium exchanges with IL-2 medium took place on days 3 and 7. General study results and limits: Infection- and vaccine-induced clones contracted markedly late after vaccination.

Assay used: immunoSEQ multiplex PCR; TCRdb lists only in-frame clones, some missing. Here the sample spans tens of thousands of clones, 60% to 80% being singletons. This rearrangement joins TRBV3-1 (or the pseudogene TRBV3-2) to TRBJ2-5; D is perhaps TRBD2 (6 bases). Specimen: CD4+ T cells from PBMCs cultured with HCoV-229E spike peptides, collected before COVID-19 vaccination. This receptor was identified in a human donor who received a COVID-19 vaccine. The CDR3 protein is CASRQGVQGRGETQYF. In nucleotides, the CDR3 is TGTGCCAGCAGACAAGGGGTCCAAGGCCGGGGGGAGACCCAGTACTTC.